A single sample gave rise to the 22 T cell receptor beta chains below, sequenced in a study of shared clonotypes between healthy human individuals. Assay: immunoSEQ multiplex PCR; the TCRdb copy retains only in-frame clones and omits some. The sample comprises over a million clones, roughly 96% of which are singletons, and approximately 1.1% rests with the top ten. Sequencing input: naive CD4+ T cells sorted from blood. Noted subset: CD45RA+ positively selected. The source of these receptors is a man aged 25-45 years in good health.

This chain links TRBV27 with TRBJ2-7, with no clear D. The V gene lost 7 bases and the J gene lost 4 bases, with 14 bases spanning the gap. CDR3 length: 13 residues. CDR1 and CDR2 (germline): MNHEY, SMNVEV (reference sequence). The DNA of the CDR3 is TGTGCCAGCATATGTACCAGCCTATACGAGCAGTACTTC. It translates to CASICTSLYEQYF.

The rearrangement joins TRBV7-2 to TRBJ2-1; 10 bases are shared with TRBD2. The ends lost 2 bases at V and 7 bases at J; junction bases unmatched: 8. Germline V gene data show CDR1 as SGHTA and CDR2 as FQGNSA. The CDR3 loop spans 16 amino acids. CDR3 nucleotides: TGTGCCAGCAGCTTAAATTGGCTAGCGGGAGTAAATGAGCAGTTCTTC. Its protein product is CASSLNWLAGVNEQFF. Full variable domain (rest looked up from reference TRBV7-2 and TRBJ2-1): GAGVSQSPSNKVTEKGKDVELRCDPISGHTALYWYRQSLGQGLEFLIYFQGNSAPDKSGLPSDRFSAERTGGSVSTLTIQRTQQEDSAVYLCASSLNWLAGVNEQFFGPGTRLTVL.

This clone was observed a single time. The J gene is TRBJ2-3, the V gene TRBV4-1, with D possibly being TRBD1 (5 bases). The CDR3 runs to 14 residues. Germline-derived CDR1 and CDR2 are MGHRA and YSYEKL. The V end was cut by 7 bases, the J end by 0 bases, with 11 bases between. CDR3 nucleotides: TGCGCCAGCACCAGGGTGGTAAGCACAGATACGCAGTATTTT. It encodes CASTRVVSTDTQYF.

The rearrangement uses TRBV23-1 and TRBJ2-5; no definite D call. TRBV23-1 is an open reading frame, and its role is uncertain. The CDR3 is 15 residues long. The V end lost 0 bases, the J end lost 0 bases, and 8 bases lay between the germline ends. Here the CDR3 DNA reads TGCGCCAGCAGTCAATCGAGACGGAACCAAGAGACCCAGTACTTC. This translates into CASSQSRRNQETQYF.

The genes are TRBV29-1 and TRBJ2-7; TRBD2 is a possible D gene (6 bases). The CDR3 covers 13 residues. CDR1 and CDR2 (germline): SQVTM, ANQGSEA. With 6 bases removed from V and 5 bases from J, the gap between germline ends came to 17 bases. CDR3 in amino acids: CSVIGWEADEQYF. CDR3 nucleotide sequence: TGCAGCGTGATAGGGTGGGAGGCAGACGAGCAGTACTTC.

The chain couples TRBV19 to TRBJ2-6; 7 bases are shared with TRBD1. CDR1 and CDR2 (germline): LNHDA, SQIVND (reference sequence). The CDR3 is 15 amino acids. The V gene end was trimmed by 6 bases and the J gene end by 2 bases; junction bases not matched to a gene: 4. CDR3 nucleotides: TGTGCCAGTAGCGACGACAGGGCTGGGGCCAACGTCCTGACTTTC. Protein sequence: CASSDDRAGANVLTF. The complete variable domain, with remaining parts taken from reference TRBV19 and TRBJ2-6, reads DGGITQSPKYLFRKEGQNVTLSCEQNLNHDAMYWYRQDPGQGLRLIYYSQIVNDFQKGDIAEGYSVSREKKESFPLTVTSAQKNPTAFYLCASSDDRAGANVLTFGAGSRLTVL.

V and J are TRBV28 and TRBJ1-5; D possibly corresponds to TRBD1 (5 bases). The CDR3 spans 19 residues. Germline CDR1 reads MDHEN; CDR2 reads SYDVKM. Trimming left V 6 bases short and J 6 bases short, with 30 bases between. The CDR3 DNA reads as TGTGCCAGCAGCCCCCGGGACCTTCGAAGGGCCGTCACTGCTCAGCCCCAGCATTTT. This sequence encodes CASSPRDLRRAVTAQPQHF.

CDR3 DNA: TGTGCCAGCAGCGCCCGGACAGGGGTGAACACTGAAGCTTTCTTT. Amino acids: CASSARTGVNTEAFF. This chain links TRBV5-4 with TRBJ1-1; 9 bases are a match to TRBD1. The J segment lost 0 bases and the V segment lost 4 bases, leaving 4 bases of the junction unmatched. There are 15 residues in the CDR3. Germline V gives CDR1 SGHNT, CDR2 YYREEE (reference sequence).

The chain joins TRBV4-1 to TRBJ2-7; 12 bases match TRBD2. J lost 6 bases, V lost 0 bases, and 6 bases had no gene match. Per the germline V gene, CDR1 is MGHRA and CDR2 is YSYEKL. CDR3 length: 16 residues. The CDR3 nucleotides are TGCGCCAGCAGCCAAGACGTGACTAGCGGGAGCGGCGAGCAGTACTTC. Translated, it gives CASSQDVTSGSGEQYF.

V usage is TRBV5-5 and J usage is TRBJ2-1; 14 bases are a match to TRBD2. From germline, CDR1 is SGHKS and CDR2 YYEKEE (reference sequence). This CDR3 spans 15 amino acids. V gave up 4 bases and J gave up 16 bases; unmatched junction bases: 13. For the CDR3, the DNA is TGTGCCAGCAGCCAGACTAGCGGGAGGGAGGCCCAGTACTTCTTC. This gives the protein CASSQTSGREAQYFF. The full variable domain, in which reference TRBV5-5 and TRBJ2-1 provide the parts outside the CDR3, is DAGVTQSPTHLIKTRGQQVTLRCSPISGHKSVSWYQQVLGQGPQFIFQYYEKEERGRGNFPDRFSARQFPNYSSELNVNALLLGDSALYLCASSQTSGREAQYFFGPGTRLTVL.

This chain uses TRBV7-3 with TRBJ2-7, with D unresolved. The V gene lost 2 bases and the J gene lost 2 bases, with 13 bases spanning the gap. The CDR3 sequence is 15 residues long. Germline CDR1 reads SGHTA; CDR2 reads FQGTGA. Here the CDR3 DNA reads TGTGCCAGCAGCTTAGGACCCGCGGCTACCTACGAGCAGTACTTC. This translates into CASSLGPAATYEQYF.

CDR3 bases: TGTGCCAGCCTGGGGGGGCCCCGCTTATACAATGAGCAGTTCTTC. Encoded protein: CASLGGPRLYNEQFF. The rearrangement uses TRBV2 and TRBJ2-1; D may be TRBD2 (7 bases). The CDR3 totals 15 residues. V shed 8 bases and J shed 4 bases, with 18 bases lying between them. Germline V gene sequence: CDR1 SNHLY, CDR2 FYNNEI. Full variable domain (outside the CDR3, taken from reference TRBV2 and TRBJ2-1): EPEVTQTPSHQVTQMGQEVILRCVPISNHLYFYWYRQILGQKVEFLVSFYNNEISEKSEIFDDQFSVERPDGSNFTLKIRSTKLEDSAMYFCASLGGPRLYNEQFFGPGTRLTVL.

This clone was counted once. This sequence joins TRBV7-2 and TRBJ2-1; a weak D match, TRBD2 (5 bases). The V and J ends lost 5 bases and 3 bases respectively, with 11 bases between them. The germline V gene has CDR1 SGHTA and CDR2 FQGNSA. The CDR3 extends over 14 amino acids. Here the CDR3 reads CASSPFGNYNEQFF. In DNA form, the CDR3 reads TGTGCCAGCAGCCCCTTCGGGAACTACAATGAGCAGTTCTTC.

The CDR3 loop reads CASSLVARNEQFF. The CDR3 DNA is TGTGCCAGCAGCTTAGTAGCGCGGAATGAGCAGTTCTTC. The chain uses TRBV7-2 and TRBJ2-1; possible D gene TRBD2, 5 bases. Germline V gene lookup returns CDR1 SGHTA and CDR2 FQGNSA. Trimming removed 1 base at V and 7 bases at J, with 8 bases between. This CDR3 spans 13 amino acids.

The chain joins TRBV19 to TRBJ2-7; no reliable D call. The germline CDR1 and CDR2 sequences are LNHDA and SQIVND (reference sequence). The V end was cut by 5 bases, the J end by 0 bases, with 14 bases between. The CDR3 extends over 15 amino acids. CDR3 sequence: CASSLVGRTSYEQYF. The CDR3 DNA reads TGTGCCAGTAGTTTAGTTGGGCGTACCTCCTACGAGCAGTACTTC.

V is TRBV7-9 and J is TRBJ2-7; the D is unclear. Trimming stripped 5 bases from V and 1 base from J, with 6 bases between. This CDR3 contains 12 residues. Germline V gene lookup returns CDR1 SEHNR and CDR2 FQNEAQ (reference sequence). The DNA of the CDR3 is TGTGCCAGCAGCCACCGGTCCTACGAGCAGTACTTC. This gives the protein CASSHRSYEQYF.

The V gene is TRBV7-9, the J gene TRBJ2-3; D unclear. The CDR3 has 13 amino acids. The V gene's germline CDR1 is SEHNR and CDR2 FQNEAQ (reference sequence). The V gene lost 11 bases and the J gene lost 6 bases, with 18 bases spanning the gap. The DNA of the CDR3 is TGTGCCTGGTGGAGCGACCTTTTGGATACGCAGTATTTT. Residues: CAWWSDLLDTQYF. Variable domain in full (rest from reference TRBV7-9 and TRBJ2-3): DTGVSQNPRHKITKRGQNVTFRCDPISEHNRLYWYRQTLGQGPEFLTYFQNEAQLEKSRLLSDRFSAERPKGSFSTLEIQRTEQGDSAMYLCAWWSDLLDTQYFGPGTRLTVL.

The chain carries TRBV6-5 and TRBJ2-7; 10 nucleotides line up with TRBD1. Per germline, CDR1 MNHEY and CDR2 SVGAGI. This CDR3 region has 14 residues. The V and J ends lost 7 bases and 2 bases, in that order; junction bases with no gene match: 5. CDR3 sequence: CASKFGTGAYEQYF. The CDR3 DNA is TGTGCCAGCAAGTTCGGGACAGGGGCCTACGAGCAGTACTTC.

The CDR3 DNA follows: TGTGCCAGCAGTTTTTTAGCGGGAGGGCCGTTCAATGAGCAGTTCTTC. Amino acid sequence: CASSFLAGGPFNEQFF. The genes are TRBV2 and TRBJ2-1; 11 bases agree with TRBD2. This CDR3 region has 16 residues. Germline assignment: CDR1 SNHLY and CDR2 FYNNEI. V dropped 5 bases and J dropped 6; count of bases not matched to a gene: 9.

The chain is built from TRBV6-1 and TRBJ1-5; tentatively, D is TRBD1 (6 bases). The V and J ends lost 7 bases and 6 bases respectively, with 13 bases between them. This CDR3 has 13 amino acids. Germline V gene data show CDR1 as MNHNS and CDR2 as SASEGT. CDR3 DNA sequence: TGTGCCAGCACTACACGGGGGGCTCAGCCCCAGCATTTT. Residues: CASTTRGAQPQHF.

Comment on this clone: This CDR3 is also generated by other DNA sequences in the sample. The chain combines TRBV7-9 with TRBJ2-7, with TRBD1 identical over 7 bases. CDR1 is SEHNR, CDR2 FQNEAQ, per germline (reference sequence). V was clipped by 3 bases and J by 2 bases; unmatched bases: 4. This CDR3 spans 14 amino acids. Here the CDR3 DNA reads TGTGCCAGCAGCTTCCGGGACAGAGCCTACGAGCAGTACTTC. Translated, it gives CASSFRDRAYEQYF.

The genes are TRBV5-4 and TRBJ2-5; tentatively, D is TRBD1 or TRBD2 (5 bases each). Germline lookup yields CDR1 SGHNT and CDR2 YYREEE (reference sequence). Trimming cost V 0 bases and J 5 bases, with 14 bases left between them. This CDR3 has 15 amino acids. Written as DNA, the CDR3 is TGTGCCAGCAGCTTGGGAGGGGTAAATCGGGAGACCCAGTACTTC. It specifies CASSLGGVNRETQYF. Full variable domain (remainder filled in from reference TRBV5-4 and TRBJ2-5): ETGVTQSPTHLIKTRGQQVTLRCSSQSGHNTVSWYQQALGQGPQFIFQYYREEENGRGNFPPRFSGLQFPNYSSELNVNALELDDSALYLCASSLGGVNRETQYFGPGTRLLVL.